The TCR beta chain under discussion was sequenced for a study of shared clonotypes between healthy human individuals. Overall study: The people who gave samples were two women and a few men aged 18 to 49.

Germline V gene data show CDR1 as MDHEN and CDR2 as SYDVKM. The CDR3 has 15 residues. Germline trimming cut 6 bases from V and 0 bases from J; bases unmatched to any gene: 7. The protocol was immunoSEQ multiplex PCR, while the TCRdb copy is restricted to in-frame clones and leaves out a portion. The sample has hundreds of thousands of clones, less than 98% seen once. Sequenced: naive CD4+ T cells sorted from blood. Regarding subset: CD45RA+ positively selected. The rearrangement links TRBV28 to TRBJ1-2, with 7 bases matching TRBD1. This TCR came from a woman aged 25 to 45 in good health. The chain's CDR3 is CASSRRGTANYGYTF. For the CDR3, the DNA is TGTGCCAGCAGCCGCCGTGGGACAGCTAACTATGGCTACACCTTC.